This is a list of T cell receptor beta chains from one sample in a study of human T cells and chemical hapten exposure. TCRdb passed the 5' RACE reads through MiXCR, listing each CDR3 protein once. The data contain 95,000 to 120,000 distinct CDR3 sequences, roughly a fifth of them singletons. Receptors were obtained from a human donor in good health. Both conserved end residues are part of each CDR3. A D gene is named only where the DNA matches it firmly. Only some rows state a clone size, as once, few, many or a class for expanded clones.

d_call j_call cdr3_length v_call clone_size cdr3_nt cdr3_aa
. TRBJ1-1 14 TRBV12-3/TRBV12-4 . TGTGCCAGCAGTTTCACAGGGCACGGGGCTGAAGCTTTCTTT CASSFTGHGAEAFF
. TRBJ2-4 15 TRBV18 few TGTGCCAGCTCATCTTCTGGGGTCAGGCAAAACATTCAGTACTTC CASSSSGVRQNIQYF
. TRBJ2-2 14 TRBV7-2 few TGTGCCAGCAGCACGGCCCGGAACACCGGGGAGCTGTTTTTT CASSTARNTGELFF
. TRBJ2-7 15 TRBV15 few TGTGCCACCAGCAGATCAGAGCCGGGTTCCATCAAGCAGTACTTC CATSRSEPGSIKQYF
. TRBJ2-3 12 TRBV11-3 . TGTGCCAGCAGCGAAGACCGGGCTACGCAGTATTTT CASSEDRATQYF
. TRBJ2-1 17 TRBV20-1 many TGCAGTGCTAGAGATTTCTTCGGCGGCCAGGGAGGTGGTGAGCAGTTCTTC CSARDFFGGQGGGEQFF
. TRBJ2-7 15 TRBV28 . TGTGCCAGCAGCCTACTCAGGGAACACCTCTACGAGCAGTACTTC CASSLLREHLYEQYF
TRBD2 TRBJ2-4 19 TRBV7-8 few TGTGCCAGCAGCTTAGACCGCCAAACTAGCGGGAGGGCCGGGGACATTCAGTACTTC CASSLDRQTSGRAGDIQYF
TRBD1 TRBJ1-6 15 TRBV28 few TGTGCCAGCAGTCCTGGGGACAGGGGGGTATCACCCCTCCACTTT CASSPGDRGVSPLHF
. TRBJ2-3 12 TRBV29-1 few TGCAGCGTGTCAGGGCTGGGGGATACGCAGTATTTT CSVSGLGDTQYF
. TRBJ2-6 18 TRBV21-1 . TGTGCCAGCAGCAAAACTCCAGGGCCCAGCTCTGGGGCCAACGTCCTGACTTTC CASSKTPGPSSGANVLTF
. TRBJ1-6 15 TRBV2 . TGTGCCAGCAAAGAGGAGGCCTCTCTGAATTCACCCCTCCACTTT CASKEEASLNSPLHF
TRBD1 TRBJ1-1 14 TRBV5-1 few TGCGCCAGCAGCGCGGGACAGGGGAGAACTGAAGCTTTCTTT CASSAGQGRTEAFF
TRBD1 TRBJ1-2 12 TRBV6-2/TRBV6-3 once TGTGCCAGCACCGGGACAGCACATGGCTACACCTTC CASTGTAHGYTF
. TRBJ1-5 12 TRBV20-1 few TGCAGTGCCTTTACAGCCCGTGATTCCCAGCATTTT CSAFTARDSQHF
. TRBJ2-7 14 TRBV7-9 once TGTGCCAGCAGTCTTTCTACAGGGTTGTCCGAGCAGTACTTC CASSLSTGLSEQYF
. TRBJ2-2 17 TRBV28 once TGTGCCAGCACCCTTAGGGCCCGGCGCCAGAGGACCGGGGAGCTGTTTTTT CASTLRARRQRTGELFF
. TRBJ1-5 18 TRBV19 few TGTGCCAGTAGTATAGATCGGGGGCGCGGAGAATGGGTTCAGCCCCAGCATTTT CASSIDRGRGEWVQPQHF